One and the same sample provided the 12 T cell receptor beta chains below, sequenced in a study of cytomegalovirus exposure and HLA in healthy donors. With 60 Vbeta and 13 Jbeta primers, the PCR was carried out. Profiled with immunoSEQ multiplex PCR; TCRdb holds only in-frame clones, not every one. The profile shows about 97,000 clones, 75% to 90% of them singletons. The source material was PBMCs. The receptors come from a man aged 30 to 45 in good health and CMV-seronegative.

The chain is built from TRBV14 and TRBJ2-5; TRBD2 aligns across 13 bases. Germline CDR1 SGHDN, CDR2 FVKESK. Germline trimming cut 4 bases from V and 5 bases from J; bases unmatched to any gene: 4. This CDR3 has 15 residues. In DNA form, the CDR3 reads TGTGCCAGCAGCCTTGGACTAGCGGGGGCGGAGACCCAGTACTTC. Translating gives CASSLGLAGAETQYF.

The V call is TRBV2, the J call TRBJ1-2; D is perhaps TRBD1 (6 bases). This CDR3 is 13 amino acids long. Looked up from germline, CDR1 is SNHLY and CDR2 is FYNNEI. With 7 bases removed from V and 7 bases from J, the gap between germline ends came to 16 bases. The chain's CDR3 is CASKPQGSLGYTF. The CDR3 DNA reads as TGTGCCAGCAAACCACAGGGCTCCCTTGGCTACACCTTC.

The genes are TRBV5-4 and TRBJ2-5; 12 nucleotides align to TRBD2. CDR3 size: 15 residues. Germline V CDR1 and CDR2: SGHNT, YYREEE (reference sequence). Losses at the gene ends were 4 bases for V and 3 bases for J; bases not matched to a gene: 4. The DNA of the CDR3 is TGTGCCAGCAGCCCGACTAGCGGGGGTGAAGAGACCCAGTACTTC. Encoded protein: CASSPTSGGEETQYF.

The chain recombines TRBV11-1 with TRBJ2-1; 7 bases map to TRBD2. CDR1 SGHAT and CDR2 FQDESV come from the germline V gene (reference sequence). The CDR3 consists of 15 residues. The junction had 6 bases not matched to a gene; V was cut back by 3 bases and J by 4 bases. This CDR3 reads CASSFGGSKYNEQFF. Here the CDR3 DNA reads TGTGCCAGCAGCTTTGGCGGGAGCAAATACAATGAGCAGTTCTTC.

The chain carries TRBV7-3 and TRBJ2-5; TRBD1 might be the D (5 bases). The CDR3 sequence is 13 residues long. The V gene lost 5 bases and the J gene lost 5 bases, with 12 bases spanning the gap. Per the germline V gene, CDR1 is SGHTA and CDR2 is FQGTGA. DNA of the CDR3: TGTGCCAGCAGCGCCTGGGGCGACGAGACCCAGTACTTC. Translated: CASSAWGDETQYF.

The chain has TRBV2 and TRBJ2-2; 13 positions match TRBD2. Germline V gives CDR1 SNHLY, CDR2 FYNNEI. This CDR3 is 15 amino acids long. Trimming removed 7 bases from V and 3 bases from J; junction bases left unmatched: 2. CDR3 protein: CASTTSGRDTGELFF. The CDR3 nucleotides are TGTGCCAGCACTACTAGCGGGAGGGACACCGGGGAGCTGTTTTTT.

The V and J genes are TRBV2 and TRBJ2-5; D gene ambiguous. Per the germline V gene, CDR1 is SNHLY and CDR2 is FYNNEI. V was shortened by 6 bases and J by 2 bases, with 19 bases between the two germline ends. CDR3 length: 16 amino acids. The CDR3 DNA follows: TGTGCCAGCAGGAAAGAACAGCTACTGATACAAGAGACCCAGTACTTC. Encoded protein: CASRKEQLLIQETQYF.

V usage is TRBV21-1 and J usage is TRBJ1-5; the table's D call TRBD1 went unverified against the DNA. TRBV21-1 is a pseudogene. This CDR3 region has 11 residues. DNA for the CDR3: TGTGCCACCCAGAAAAATCAGCCCCAGCATTTT. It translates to CATQKNQPQHF.

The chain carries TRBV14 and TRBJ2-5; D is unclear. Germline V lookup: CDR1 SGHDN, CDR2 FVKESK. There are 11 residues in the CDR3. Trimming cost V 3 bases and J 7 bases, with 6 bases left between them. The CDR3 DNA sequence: TGTGCCAGCAGCCATTCTTGGACCCAGTACTTC. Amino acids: CASSHSWTQYF.

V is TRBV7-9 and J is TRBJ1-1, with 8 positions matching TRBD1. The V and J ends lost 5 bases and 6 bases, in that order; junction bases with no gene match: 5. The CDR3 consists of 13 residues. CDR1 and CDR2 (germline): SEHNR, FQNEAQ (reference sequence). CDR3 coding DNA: TGTGCCAGCAGCCCCGACAGGGGCGCTGAAGCTTTCTTT. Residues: CASSPDRGAEAFF.

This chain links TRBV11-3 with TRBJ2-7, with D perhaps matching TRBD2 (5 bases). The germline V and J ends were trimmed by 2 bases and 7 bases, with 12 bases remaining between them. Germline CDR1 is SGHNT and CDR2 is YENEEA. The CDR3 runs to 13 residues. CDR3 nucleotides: TGTGCCAGCAGCTTATCCGGGGTCCTGGAGCAGTACTTC. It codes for CASSLSGVLEQYF.

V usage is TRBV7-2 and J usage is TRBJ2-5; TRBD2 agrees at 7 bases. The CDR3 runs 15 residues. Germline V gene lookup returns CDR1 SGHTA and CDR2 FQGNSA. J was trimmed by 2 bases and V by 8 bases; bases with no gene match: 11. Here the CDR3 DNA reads TGTGCCAGCGGCCTCTTTAGCGGGTTACAAGAGACCCAGTACTTC. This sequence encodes CASGLFSGLQETQYF.